These T cell receptor beta chains were read from a single sample in a study of blood T cell repertoires in COVID-19. Profiled with immunoSEQ multiplex PCR; TCRdb holds only in-frame clones, not every one. This sample carries around 100,000 clones, around 86% of them seen once, and the ten largest clones take around 4.6%. Sequenced: peripheral blood. These receptors originate from a man aged 40-49 years with acute or convalescent COVID-19. The conserved cysteine and the conserved F or W are not part of the CDR3 here. The order of the fields is D gene, V gene, CDR3 protein. The D gene is left open where the match is weak.

>TRBD2|TRBV4-3
ASSQDLRGGGTYNEQF
>TRBD1|TRBV5-1
ASSFGTGGDGYT
>.|TRBV15
ATSRVGLSGNTIY
>TRBD1|TRBV6-5
ASTLPTGTHSPLH
>TRBD1|TRBV6-5
ASSSPTGSTEAF
>TRBD1|TRBV9
ASSAGQGSNQPQH
>TRBD1|TRBV2
ASRDRTGTYEQY
>TRBD1|TRBV2
ASSATGVTGYT
>.|TRBV20-1
SANGNTEAF
>TRBD1|TRBV6-5
ASEPDRGYQPQH
>.|TRBV15
ATSSGGGPNQPQH
>TRBD1|TRBV9
ASSGGDRAHNEQF
>.|TRBV30
AWNGGRNYEQY
>.|TRBV19
ASTPSEYSPLH
>.|TRBV19
ASSSGSPQEQY
>TRBD1|TRBV9
ASSSGTGDEKLF
>TRBD1|TRBV5-1
ASSPPGQAVEQF
>.|TRBV5-5
ASSLWSRGGNTEAF
>TRBD1|TRBV2
ASSRGRGEQY
>.|TRBV7-9
ASSLGGGTNEKLF
>TRBD2|TRBV7-9
ASTLGTSGGEYEQY
>.|TRBV20-1
SARQGSEQY
>.|TRBV9
ASSDPLGLASTDTQY
>TRBD2|TRBV10-3
AINSGSPGELF
>TRBD2|TRBV13
ASSRGLAGVYNEQF
>.|TRBV11-3
ASSLNSNEQF
>TRBD1|TRBV29-1
SVGGTGSGNTIY
>.|TRBV18
ASSLAGRYEQY
>TRBD2|TRBV5-1
ASSLPGLAGGRSTGELF
>TRBD2|TRBV29-1
SVGGSGGSDSTDTQY
>TRBD2|TRBV5-1
ASSPTSWDTGELF
>TRBD1|TRBV7-8
ASSSGYRGVNTEAF
>TRBD1|TRBV19
ASMRDRDYNEQF
>.|TRBV11-2
ATSLGGSYEQY
>.|TRBV3-1/TRBV3-2
ASREPGSDTQY
>.|TRBV2
ASSESVVNYGYT
>.|TRBV3-1/TRBV3-2
ASSQNPGIGNQPQH
>.|TRBV19
ASSHRENTEAF
>.|TRBV2
ASSRGRGHNEQY
>TRBD2|TRBV5-1
ASSSGLAGDQETQY
>.|TRBV19
ASSIDEVRGYT
>TRBD1|TRBV2
ASSEETGLGYGYT
>.|TRBV7-2
ASSLNGGLTDTQY
>TRBD1|TRBV30
AWSVQGGSGYT
>.|TRBV27
ASRRTGMGLDHTQY